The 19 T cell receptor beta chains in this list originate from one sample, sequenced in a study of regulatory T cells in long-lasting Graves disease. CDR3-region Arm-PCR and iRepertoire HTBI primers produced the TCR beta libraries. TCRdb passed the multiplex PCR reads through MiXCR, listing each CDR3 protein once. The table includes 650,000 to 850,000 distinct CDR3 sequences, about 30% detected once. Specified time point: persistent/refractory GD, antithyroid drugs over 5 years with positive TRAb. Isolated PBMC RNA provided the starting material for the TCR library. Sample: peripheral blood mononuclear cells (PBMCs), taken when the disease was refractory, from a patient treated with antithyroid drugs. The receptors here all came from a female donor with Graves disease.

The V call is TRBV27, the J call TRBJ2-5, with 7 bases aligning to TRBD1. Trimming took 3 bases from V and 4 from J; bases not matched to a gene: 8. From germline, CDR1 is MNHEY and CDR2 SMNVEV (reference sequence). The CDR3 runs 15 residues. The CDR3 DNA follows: TGTGCCAGCAGTTTTCAAGGGGGCCGGGGAGAGACCCAGTACTTC. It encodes CASSFQGGRGETQYF.

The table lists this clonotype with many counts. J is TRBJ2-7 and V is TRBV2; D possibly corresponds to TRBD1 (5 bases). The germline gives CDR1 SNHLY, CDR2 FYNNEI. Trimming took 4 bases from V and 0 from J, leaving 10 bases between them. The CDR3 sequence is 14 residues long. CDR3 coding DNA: TGTGCCAGCAGTGGACAGCTGAGCTCCTACGAGCAGTACTTC. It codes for CASSGQLSSYEQYF.

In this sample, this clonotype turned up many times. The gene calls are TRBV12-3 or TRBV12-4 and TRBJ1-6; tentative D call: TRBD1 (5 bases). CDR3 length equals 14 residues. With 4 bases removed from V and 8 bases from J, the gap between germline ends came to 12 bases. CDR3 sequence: CASSSVAGDSPLHF. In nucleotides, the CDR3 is TGTGCCAGCAGTTCGGTTGCGGGGGATTCACCCCTCCACTTT.

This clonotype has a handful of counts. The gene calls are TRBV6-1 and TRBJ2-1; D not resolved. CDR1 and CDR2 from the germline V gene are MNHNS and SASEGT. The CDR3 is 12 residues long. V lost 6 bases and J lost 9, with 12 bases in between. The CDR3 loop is CASSNLLGEQFF. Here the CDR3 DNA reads TGTGCCAGCAGCAACCTTTTGGGTGAGCAGTTCTTC.

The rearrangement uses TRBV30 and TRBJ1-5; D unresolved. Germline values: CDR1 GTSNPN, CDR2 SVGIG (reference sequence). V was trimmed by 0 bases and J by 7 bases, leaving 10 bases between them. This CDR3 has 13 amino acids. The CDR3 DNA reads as TGTGCCTGGAGTGTACTAGGGTTCCAGCCCCAGCATTTT. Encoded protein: CAWSVLGFQPQHF.

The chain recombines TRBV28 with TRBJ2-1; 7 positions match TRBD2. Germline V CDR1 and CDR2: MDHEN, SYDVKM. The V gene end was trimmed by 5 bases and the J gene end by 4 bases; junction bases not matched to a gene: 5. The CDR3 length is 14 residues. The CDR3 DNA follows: TGTGCCAGCAGTGCCGGGACTACTTACAATGAGCAGTTCTTC. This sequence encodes CASSAGTTYNEQFF.

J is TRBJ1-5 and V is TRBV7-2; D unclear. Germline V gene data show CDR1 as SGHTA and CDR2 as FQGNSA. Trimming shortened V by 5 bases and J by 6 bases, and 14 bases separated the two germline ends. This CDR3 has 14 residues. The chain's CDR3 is CASSVAGEVQPQHF. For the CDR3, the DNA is TGTGCCAGCAGCGTTGCCGGGGAGGTTCAGCCCCAGCATTTT.

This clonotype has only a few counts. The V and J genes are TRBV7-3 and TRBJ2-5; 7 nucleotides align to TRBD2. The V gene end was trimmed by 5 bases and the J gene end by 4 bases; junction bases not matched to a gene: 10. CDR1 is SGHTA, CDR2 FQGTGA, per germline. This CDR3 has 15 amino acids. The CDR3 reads CASSQNSGRGETQYF. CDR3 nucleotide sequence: TGTGCCAGCAGCCAAAATAGCGGGCGGGGAGAGACCCAGTACTTC.

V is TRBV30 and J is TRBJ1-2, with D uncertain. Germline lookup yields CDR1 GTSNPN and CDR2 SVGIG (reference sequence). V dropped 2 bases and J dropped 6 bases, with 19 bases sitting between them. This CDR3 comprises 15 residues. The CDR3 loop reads CAWSRAGGDWDGYTF. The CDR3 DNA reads TGTGCCTGGAGTAGAGCCGGCGGGGATTGGGATGGCTACACCTTC.

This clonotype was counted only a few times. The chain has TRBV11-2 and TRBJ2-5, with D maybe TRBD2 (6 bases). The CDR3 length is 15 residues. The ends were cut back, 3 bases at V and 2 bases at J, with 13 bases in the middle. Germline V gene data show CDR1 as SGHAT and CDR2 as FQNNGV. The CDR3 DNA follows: TGTGCCAGCAGCTTCGACGGAAGCGGGCAAGAGACCCAGTACTTC. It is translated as CASSFDGSGQETQYF.

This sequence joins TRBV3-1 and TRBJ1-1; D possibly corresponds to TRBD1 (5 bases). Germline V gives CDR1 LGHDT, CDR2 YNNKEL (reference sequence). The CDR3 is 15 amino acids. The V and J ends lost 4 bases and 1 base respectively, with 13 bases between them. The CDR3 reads CASSPLGTRNTEAFF. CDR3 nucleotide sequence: TGTGCCAGCAGCCCCTTAGGGACGAGGAACACTGAAGCTTTCTTT.

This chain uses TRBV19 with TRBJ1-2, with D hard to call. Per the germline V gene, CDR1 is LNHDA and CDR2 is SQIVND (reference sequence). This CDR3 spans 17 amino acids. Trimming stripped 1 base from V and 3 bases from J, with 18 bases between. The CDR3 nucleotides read TGTGCCAGTAGTATAGTCCCCCCGAGGACTGAAGACTATGGCTACACCTTC. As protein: CASSIVPPRTEDYGYTF.

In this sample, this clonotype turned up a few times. The CDR3 DNA sequence: TGCAGCGTCGGGGGGTTGGGGGCGCCGACCACTGAAGCTTTCTTT. Translating gives CSVGGLGAPTTEAFF. The V gene is TRBV29-1, the J gene TRBJ1-1, with a weak D call TRBD1 (6 bases). The CDR3 runs 15 residues. V gave up 6 bases and J gave up 4 bases, with 21 bases separating them. Germline V gene sequence: CDR1 SQVTM, CDR2 ANQGSEA.

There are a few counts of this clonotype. CDR3 loop: CASSESTGMNTEAFF. The CDR3 DNA is TGCGCCAGCAGTGAGTCGACAGGGATGAACACTGAAGCTTTCTTT. This rearrangement joins TRBV10-2 to TRBJ1-1; TRBD1 matches 7 bases. The CDR3 contains 15 residues. CDR1 and CDR2 from the germline V gene are WSHSY and SAAADI. V shed 0 bases, J shed 0 bases, and the junction held 1 base outside the gene matches.

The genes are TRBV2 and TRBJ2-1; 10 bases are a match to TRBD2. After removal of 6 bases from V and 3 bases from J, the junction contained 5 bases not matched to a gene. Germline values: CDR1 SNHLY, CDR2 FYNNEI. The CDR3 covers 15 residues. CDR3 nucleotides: TGTGCCAGCAGGGCTTTAGCGGGAGGCTACAATGAGCAGTTCTTC. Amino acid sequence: CASRALAGGYNEQFF.

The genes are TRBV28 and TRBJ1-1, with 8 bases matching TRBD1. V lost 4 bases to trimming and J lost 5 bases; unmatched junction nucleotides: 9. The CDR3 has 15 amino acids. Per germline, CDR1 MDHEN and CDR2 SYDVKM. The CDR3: CASSYSDRAWTEAFF. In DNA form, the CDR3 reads TGTGCCAGCAGTTACTCGGACAGGGCGTGGACTGAAGCTTTCTTT.

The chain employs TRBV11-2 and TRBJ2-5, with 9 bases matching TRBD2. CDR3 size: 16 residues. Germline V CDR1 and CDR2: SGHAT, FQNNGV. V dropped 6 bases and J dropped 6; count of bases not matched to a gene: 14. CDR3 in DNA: TGTGCCAGCAGTTCTAGGACTGGGGCGGGAGGGAAGACCCAGTACTTC. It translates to CASSSRTGAGGKTQYF.

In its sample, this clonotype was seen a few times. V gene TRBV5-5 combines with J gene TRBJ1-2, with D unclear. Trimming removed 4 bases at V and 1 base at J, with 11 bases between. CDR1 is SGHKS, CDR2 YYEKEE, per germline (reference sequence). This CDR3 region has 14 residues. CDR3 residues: CASSTPDYNYGYTF. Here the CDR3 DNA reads TGTGCCAGCAGCACGCCGGATTATAACTATGGCTACACCTTC. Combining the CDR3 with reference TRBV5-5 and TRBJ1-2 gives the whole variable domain DAGVTQSPTHLIKTRGQQVTLRCSPISGHKSVSWYQQVLGQGPQFIFQYYEKEERGRGNFPDRFSARQFPNYSSELNVNALLLGDSALYLCASSTPDYNYGYTFGSGTRLTVV.

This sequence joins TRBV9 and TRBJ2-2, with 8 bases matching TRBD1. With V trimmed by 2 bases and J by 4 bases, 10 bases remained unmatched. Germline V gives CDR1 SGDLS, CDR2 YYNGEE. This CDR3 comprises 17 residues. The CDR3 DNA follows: TGTGCCAGCAGCGTCTCGGCAGGGGGCTTGAGCACCGGGGAGCTGTTTTTT. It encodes CASSVSAGGLSTGELFF.